This T cell receptor beta chain was recovered during a study of T cells of healthy individuals. In its sample, this clonotype was seen a few times. One entry per CDR3 protein results from TCRdb running MiXCR on the 5' RACE reads. This repertoire shows 41,000 or so distinct CDR3 sequences, roughly 4.3% found once; its top ten account for 9.2%. This CDR3 is built from 13 residues. V lost 7 bases and J 4 bases, leaving 11 bases between the germline ends. The chain links TRBV12-3 or TRBV12-4 to TRBJ1-5, with D possibly being TRBD1 (6 bases). This receptor was identified in a human donor in good health. The CDR3 DNA is TGTGCCAGCAAGACAGGTCGAAATCAGCCCCAGCATTTT. Translated, it gives CASKTGRNQPQHF.